Listed below are T cell receptor beta chains from one sample, sequenced in a study of CD4 T cells in relation to SARS-CoV-2 and coronaviruses. Produced via immunoSEQ multiplex PCR; TCRdb's table is partial and in-frame only. The table records roughly 21,000 clones, about three quarters of them present only once. For these receptors, no antigen is known. What was sequenced was CD4+ T cells from PBMCs, cultured in vitro. These receptors were collected from a human donor in good health. CDR3s include the opening cysteine and the closing phenylalanine or tryptophan. D genes are given only for firm matches. Clone size, where shown, is once, few, many, or a class for clones that have expanded.

>.|TRBV18|TRBJ1-5|.
CASSQVSNQPQHF
TGTGCCAGCTCACAAGTAAGCAATCAGCCCCAGCATTTT
>.|TRBV5-1|TRBJ2-5|.
CASSLERAGETQYF
TGCGCCAGCAGCTTGGAGCGGGCGGGGGAGACCCAGTACTTC
>.|TRBV30|TRBJ1-4|.
CAWSVRGEKLFF
TGTGCCTGGAGTGTGAGGGGCGAAAAACTGTTTTTT
>TRBD1|TRBV11-2|TRBJ1-4|.
CASSALQGAGEKLFF
TGTGCCAGCAGCGCCTTACAGGGGGCCGGGGAAAAACTGTTTTTT
>TRBD1|TRBV27|TRBJ1-2|.
CASSTGGDYGYTF
TGTGCCAGCAGCACAGGGGGCGACTATGGCTACACCTTC
>.|TRBV30|TRBJ1-1|.
CAWLEVGATPQAFF
TGTGCCTGGCTAGAAGTGGGCGCAACGCCGCAAGCTTTCTTT
>.|TRBV5-6|TRBJ1-2|.
CASSLQGPENYGYTF
TGTGCCAGCAGCTTACAGGGTCCGGAAAACTATGGCTACACCTTC
>TRBD2|TRBV18|TRBJ2-1|.
CASSPLSSGMNEQFF
TGTGCCAGCTCACCACTTTCTAGCGGGATGAATGAGCAGTTCTTC
>TRBD1|TRBV27|TRBJ1-6|.
CASTRQGKLYNSPLHF
TGTGCCAGCACCAGACAGGGGAAACTCTATAATTCACCCCTCCACTTT
>.|TRBV12-3/TRBV12-4|TRBJ2-7|few
CASSIGGEKQYF
TGTGCCAGCAGCATAGGGGGAGAGAAGCAGTACTTC
>.|TRBV5-5|TRBJ2-6|.
CASSYRGAPHSGANVLTF
TGTGCCAGCAGCTACCGGGGGGCCCCACACTCTGGGGCCAACGTCCTGACTTTC
>.|TRBV30|TRBJ2-5|.
CAWSVRHQETQYF
TGTGCCTGGAGTGTAAGGCACCAGGAGACCCAGTACTTC
>.|TRBV19|TRBJ1-1|.
CASTLHNTEAFF
TGTGCCAGTACCCTACACAACACTGAAGCTTTCTTT
>TRBD2|TRBV13|TRBJ2-4|.
CASSLGGRALAKNIQYF
TGTGCCAGCAGCTTAGGCGGGAGGGCCCTAGCCAAAAACATTCAGTACTTC
>.|TRBV4-2|TRBJ2-3|.
CASSQDIVRKDTQYF
TGTGCCAGCAGCCAAGATATCGTCAGAAAGGATACGCAGTATTTT
>.|TRBV19|TRBJ2-2|.
CASIMNYGGQVTGELFF
TGTGCCAGTATTATGAATTATGGGGGGCAGGTCACCGGGGAGCTGTTTTTT
>TRBD2|TRBV9|TRBJ2-3|.
CASSGGLAGRVLSTDTQYF
TGTGCCAGCAGCGGGGGACTAGCGGGTCGAGTATTAAGCACAGATACGCAGTATTTT
>.|TRBV11-2|TRBJ1-2|.
CASSFPPQFYGYTF
TGTGCCAGCAGCTTTCCTCCCCAATTCTATGGCTACACCTTC
>.|TRBV12-3/TRBV12-4|TRBJ2-7|.
CASRLGLEQYF
TGTGCCAGCAGACTAGGCCTCGAGCAGTACTTC
>TRBD1|TRBV2|TRBJ1-6|.
CASRDGTGGSPLHF
TGTGCCAGCAGAGACGGGACAGGGGGTTCACCCCTCCACTTT
>TRBD1|TRBV7-8|TRBJ1-5|.
CASSRTDREIVQPQHF
TGTGCCAGCAGCAGAACAGACAGGGAAATTGTTCAGCCCCAGCATTTT
>.|TRBV28|TRBJ1-4|.
CASTSDEKLFF
TGTGCCAGCACCTCAGATGAAAAACTGTTTTTT
>.|TRBV11-3|TRBJ2-1|.
CASSLSGYEQFF
TGTGCCAGCAGCTTGTCGGGCTATGAGCAGTTCTTC
>TRBD1|TRBV6-1|TRBJ1-1|.
CASSEALGQAEAFF
TGTGCCAGCAGTGAAGCACTAGGACAGGCTGAAGCTTTCTTT
>.|TRBV28|TRBJ2-7|few
CASQGPLGEQYF
TGTGCCAGCCAGGGCCCCCTCGGCGAGCAGTACTTC
>.|TRBV5-6|TRBJ1-2|few
CASSLPGMGYGYTF
TGTGCCAGCAGCTTGCCAGGGATGGGCTATGGCTACACCTTC
>.|TRBV7-9|TRBJ2-7|.
CASSAGEEQYF
TGTGCCAGCAGCGCGGGCGAGGAGCAGTACTTC
>TRBD1|TRBV5-1|TRBJ2-2|.
CASSPGQGAIITGELFF
TGCGCCAGCAGCCCCGGACAGGGGGCTATTATTACCGGGGAGCTGTTTTTT
>TRBD1|TRBV9|TRBJ2-1|once
CASSPRTGSNEQFF
TGTGCCAGCAGCCCCCGGACAGGGAGCAATGAGCAGTTCTTC
>.|TRBV11-1|TRBJ2-5|.
CASSFLGVWETQYF
TGTGCCAGCAGCTTCCTGGGGGTCTGGGAGACCCAGTACTTC
>TRBD2|TRBV6-2/TRBV6-3|TRBJ2-1|.
CASSYWSGSGVSYNEQFF
TGTGCCAGCAGTTACTGGAGCGGCAGCGGGGTATCCTACAATGAGCAGTTCTTC
>.|TRBV12-3/TRBV12-4|TRBJ2-1|once
CASSPTGTPEQFF
TGTGCCAGCAGCCCCACCGGGACCCCTGAGCAGTTCTTC
>.|TRBV27|TRBJ2-7|.
CASSDRKYEQYF
TGTGCCAGCAGCGACAGGAAATACGAGCAGTACTTC
>TRBD1|TRBV3-1/TRBV3-2|TRBJ1-2|.
CASSLRGQGANYGYTF
TGTGCCAGCAGCCTTAGGGGGCAGGGGGCAAACTATGGCTACACCTTC
>.|TRBV2|TRBJ2-1|.
CASSVNYEQFF
TGTGCCAGCAGTGTAAACTATGAGCAGTTCTTC
>TRBD1|TRBV27|TRBJ2-7|.
CASSLNFGTGLYEQYF
TGTGCCAGCAGTTTAAACTTCGGGACAGGGCTCTACGAGCAGTACTTC
>.|TRBV5-4|TRBJ2-2|.
CASSLAGLRPGELFF
TGTGCCAGCAGCTTGGCGGGACTGCGCCCCGGGGAGCTGTTTTTT
>.|TRBV9|TRBJ1-3|.
CASSVGLGNTIYF
TGTGCCAGCAGCGTAGGGCTTGGAAACACCATATATTTT
>.|TRBV30|TRBJ1-6|.
CAWSVSPPTASVSPLHF
TGTGCCTGGAGTGTATCCCCGCCTACAGCCAGTGTTTCACCCCTCCACTTT
>TRBD2|TRBV5-1|TRBJ2-1|.
CASSFRFAGGVSYNEQFF
TGCGCCAGCAGCTTCAGGTTCGCGGGAGGGGTTTCCTACAATGAGCAGTTCTTC
>.|TRBV20-1|TRBJ1-1|.
CSASLSRGLIWTEAFF
TGCAGTGCTAGTCTGAGTCGGGGTTTGATCTGGACTGAAGCTTTCTTT
>TRBD2|TRBV6-2/TRBV6-3|TRBJ2-1|.
CASSKTSEGGDEQFF
TGTGCCAGCAGTAAGACTAGCGAGGGTGGCGATGAGCAGTTCTTC
>.|TRBV28|TRBJ1-1|.
CASSLRGAAPDTEAFF
TGTGCCAGCAGTTTAAGAGGGGCCGCACCGGACACTGAAGCTTTCTTT
>.|TRBV7-9|TRBJ2-5|.
CASSLDRETQYF
TGTGCCAGCAGCTTAGACAGGGAGACCCAGTACTTC
>.|TRBV7-2|TRBJ1-4|.
CASSLVSRQKLFF
TGTGCCAGCAGCTTAGTTTCGCGGCAAAAACTGTTTTTT
>TRBD2|TRBV19|TRBJ2-4|once
CASSWGGIAGAAKNIQYF
TGTGCCAGTAGTTGGGGAGGGATAGCGGGAGCAGCCAAAAACATTCAGTACTTC
>TRBD2|TRBV2|TRBJ2-7|.
CASSGSSGIREQYF
TGTGCCAGCAGTGGGTCGAGCGGGATCAGAGAGCAGTACTTC
>.|TRBV30|TRBJ2-2|once
CASYRDQTTGELFF
TGTGCCTCATACCGGGACCAGACCACCGGGGAGCTGTTTTTT
>.|TRBV6-1|TRBJ1-5|.
CASSDTDSSQPQHF
TGTGCCAGCAGTGACACCGACAGTAGCCAGCCCCAGCATTTT
>.|TRBV7-3|TRBJ2-5|.
CASSLKGLETQYF
TGTGCCAGCAGCTTAAAGGGGTTGGAGACCCAGTACTTC